This entry lists 27 T cell receptor beta chains sequenced from one sample in a study of Tregs in tolerant kidney transplant recipients. Using immunoSEQ multiplex PCR, the repertoire was profiled, and TCRdb retains in-frame clones only, with some absent. Among some 66,000 clones listed, roughly 92% were seen once. Material: CD8+ T cells from blood, obtained before the transplant. Source of these receptors: a human donor who received a combined kidney and bone marrow transplant.

V is TRBV6-1 and J is TRBJ2-7; tentative D call: TRBD2 (5 bases). The CDR3 is made up of 13 amino acids. Between the trimmed V and J ends, which lost 3 bases and 0 bases, there was a span of 6 bases. CDR1 and CDR2 (germline): MNHNS, SASEGT. The CDR3 nucleotides are TGTGCCAGCAGTGAGGGGAGCTCCTACGAGCAGTACTTC. This encodes CASSEGSSYEQYF.

This clone occurred once. The gene calls are TRBV19 and TRBJ2-1, with 10 bases that match TRBD2. Germline V CDR1 and CDR2: LNHDA, SQIVND (reference sequence). The CDR3 extends over 15 amino acids. V gave up 2 bases and J gave up 6 bases; unmatched junction bases: 4. CDR3 coding DNA: TGTGCCAGTAGTATAATAGCGGGAGGCTCCAATGAGCAGTTCTTC. Translating it yields CASSIIAGGSNEQFF. The whole variable domain, filled in from reference TRBV19 and TRBJ2-1, reads DGGITQSPKYLFRKEGQNVTLSCEQNLNHDAMYWYRQDPGQGLRLIYYSQIVNDFQKGDIAEGYSVSREKKESFPLTVTSAQKNPTAFYLCASSIIAGGSNEQFFGPGTRLTVL.

This clone was picked up a small number of times. The chain has TRBV19 and TRBJ2-7; TRBD1 agrees at 7 bases. The CDR3 length is 13 residues. The V gene end was trimmed by 6 bases and the J gene end by 2 bases; junction bases not matched to a gene: 4. Germline CDR1 and CDR2: LNHDA and SQIVND (reference sequence). The CDR3 is CASSQTGPYEQYF. The CDR3 DNA follows: TGTGCCAGTAGCCAGACAGGGCCCTACGAGCAGTACTTC.

This clone appeared a few times. At the DNA level, this CDR3 is encoded by other sequences in the same sample as well. V usage is TRBV7-9 and J usage is TRBJ1-2; 9 nucleotides match TRBD1. The CDR3 extends over 14 amino acids. The germline CDR1 and CDR2 sequences are SEHNR and FQNEAQ (reference sequence). Trimming took 3 bases from V and 3 from J; bases not matched to a gene: 2. Here the CDR3 reads CASSLGQGDYGYTF. In DNA form, the CDR3 reads TGTGCCAGCAGCTTGGGACAGGGAGACTATGGCTACACCTTC.

This CDR3 is CASSIAQGANQPQHF. CDR3 sequence (DNA): TGTGCCAGCAGTATCGCACAGGGGGCAAATCAGCCCCAGCATTTT. This rearrangement joins TRBV6-5 to TRBJ1-5; 9 bases are shared with TRBD1. The CDR3 length is 15 residues. The J segment lost 4 bases and the V segment lost 5 bases, leaving 6 bases of the junction unmatched. Germline CDR1 reads MNHEY; CDR2 reads SVGAGI.

The chain carries TRBV28 and TRBJ1-6; a possible D gene is TRBD1 (6 bases). The V gene lost 8 bases and the J gene lost 1 base, with 15 bases spanning the gap. This CDR3 comprises 16 residues. Germline V lookup: CDR1 MDHEN, CDR2 SYDVKM. The CDR3 DNA sequence: TGTGCCAGCCTTCATCTACAGGGTTCCTATAATTCACCCCTCCACTTT. Residues: CASLHLQGSYNSPLHF.

The chain joins TRBV11-2 to TRBJ2-2, with D perhaps matching TRBD2 (5 bases). V was pared by 3 bases and J by 4 bases, with 12 bases between. Germline-derived CDR1 and CDR2 are SGHAT and FQNNGV. CDR3 length: 15 residues. The CDR3 bases are TGTGCCAGCAGCTTTAAGCGGCTCACCACCGGGGAGCTGTTTTTT. Its protein product is CASSFKRLTTGELFF.

The chain has TRBV6-4 and TRBJ2-1; possible D gene TRBD1, 6 bases. The CDR3 totals 12 residues. CDR1 and CDR2 (germline): MRHNA, SNTAGT. V lost 4 bases, J lost 8 bases, and 9 bases lay in between. This chain's CDR3 is CASSGTGHEQFF. The CDR3 bases are TGTGCCAGCAGTGGTACAGGGCATGAGCAGTTCTTC.

The J gene is TRBJ2-3, the V gene TRBV6-1, with TRBD2 matching 10 bases. The length of the CDR3 is 17 residues. J lost 0 bases, V lost 3 bases, and 6 bases had no gene match. CDR1 MNHNS and CDR2 SASEGT come from the germline V gene. The CDR3 DNA reads TGTGCCAGCAGTGAGTTTGGACTAGCGGAAAGCACAGATACGCAGTATTTT. Protein: CASSEFGLAESTDTQYF.

The CDR3 bases are TGTGCCAGCAGCAGTGACTCTCGGGGAAGTAATGAAAAACTGTTTTTT. It is translated as CASSSDSRGSNEKLFF. This chain connects TRBV6-4 to TRBJ1-4; D unresolved. The ends were cut back, 6 bases at V and 4 bases at J, with 18 bases in the middle. Per the germline V gene, CDR1 is MRHNA and CDR2 is SNTAGT. The CDR3 sequence is 16 residues long.

The gene calls are TRBV30 and TRBJ2-5, with a weak D call TRBD1 (5 bases). The CDR3 covers 13 residues. Trimming stripped 0 bases from V and 5 bases from J, with 10 bases between. The germline gives CDR1 GTSNPN, CDR2 SVGIG (reference sequence). The CDR3 loop is CAWSVQASETQYF. The DNA for the CDR3 is TGTGCCTGGAGTGTACAGGCTAGTGAGACCCAGTACTTC.

The DNA of the CDR3 is TGCGCCAGCAGCTTGGGGTGGAGCGAGCAGTACTTC. This translates into CASSLGWSEQYF. This chain connects TRBV5-1 to TRBJ2-7; D not resolved. CDR1 is SGHRS and CDR2 is YFSETQ in the germline V gene. CDR3 length: 12 amino acids. V lost 0 bases to trimming and J lost 6 bases, with 7 bases between them.

V gene TRBV29-1 combines with J gene TRBJ1-2; D uncertain. Germline V gene data show CDR1 as SQVTM and CDR2 as ANQGSEA. Trimming took off 6 bases at V and 8 bases at J, with 16 bases between the two ends. This CDR3 region has 12 residues. The CDR3 DNA reads as TGCAGCGTCCCCGCCGTCGGGAACGGCTACACCTTC. Translation: CSVPAVGNGYTF.

This clone was detected only once. The chain recombines TRBV19 with TRBJ2-7, with 8 bases matching TRBD1. V shed 5 bases and J 3 bases; nucleotides not matched to a gene: 12. Per germline, CDR1 LNHDA and CDR2 SQIVND (reference sequence). CDR3 length: 16 residues. CDR3 sequence (DNA): TGTGCCAGTAGTTTCGGGACAGGCTTTCCATTCTACGAGCAGTACTTC. The encoded protein is CASSFGTGFPFYEQYF.

The J gene is TRBJ1-5, the V gene TRBV19; 9 bases are a match to TRBD1. Germline V gene sequence: CDR1 LNHDA, CDR2 SQIVND (reference sequence). J was trimmed by 4 bases and V by 3 bases; bases with no gene match: 4. The CDR3 runs to 15 residues. The CDR3 DNA sequence: TGTGCCAGTAGTATGGAGACAGGGGGGAATCAGCCCCAGCATTTT. Encoded protein: CASSMETGGNQPQHF.

CDR3 sequence: CASSWTGGNTEAFF. Written as DNA, the CDR3 is TGCGCCAGCAGCTGGACAGGGGGAAACACTGAAGCTTTCTTT. The rearrangement joins TRBV5-1 to TRBJ1-1; 10 nucleotides agree with TRBD1. V gave up 3 bases and J gave up 2 bases; unmatched junction bases: 1. This CDR3 is 14 amino acids long. Germline values: CDR1 SGHRS, CDR2 YFSETQ.

The chain uses TRBV7-9 and TRBJ2-1, with 10 positions matching TRBD2. There are 14 residues in the CDR3. V gave up 6 bases and J gave up 6 bases; unmatched junction bases: 5. Germline values: CDR1 SEHNR, CDR2 FQNEAQ (reference sequence). The CDR3 spells CASRAAGGLNEQFF. CDR3 DNA: TGTGCCAGCAGGGCAGCGGGAGGGCTCAATGAGCAGTTCTTC.

The genes are TRBV4-2 and TRBJ2-1; 8 nucleotides agree with TRBD2. J was trimmed by 3 bases and V by 4 bases; bases with no gene match: 8. Germline CDR1 is LGHNA and CDR2 is YNFKEQ. The CDR3 loop spans 16 amino acids. The CDR3 here is CASSPLQRENYNEQFF. CDR3 DNA sequence: TGTGCCAGCAGCCCCCTGCAGCGGGAGAACTACAATGAGCAGTTCTTC.

The chain joins TRBV19 to TRBJ1-1; tentative D call: TRBD1 (5 bases). Per the germline V gene, CDR1 is LNHDA and CDR2 is SQIVND (reference sequence). This CDR3 is built from 14 residues. Trimming stripped 3 bases from V and 7 bases from J, with 15 bases between. The CDR3 reads CASSIGGLGLEAFF. CDR3 nucleotides: TGTGCCAGTAGTATCGGGGGTTTAGGGCTTGAAGCTTTCTTT.

This clone is a singleton in its sample. CDR3 nucleotide sequence: TGCAGCGTTCCTAGGGACAGGGGAGAAGCTTTCTTT. Protein: CSVPRDRGEAFF. The chain couples TRBV29-1 to TRBJ1-1; 10 bases fit TRBD1. The length of the CDR3 is 12 residues. Germline CDR1 is SQVTM and CDR2 is ANQGSEA. V shed 5 bases and J 8 bases; nucleotides not matched to a gene: 5.

The CDR3 sequence: CASSNSGGSGANVLTF. The CDR3 region has the DNA TGTGCCAGCAGCAATTCGGGGGGATCTGGGGCCAACGTCCTGACTTTC. This chain connects TRBV6-4 to TRBJ2-6; 7 bases agree with TRBD2. This CDR3 spans 16 amino acids. The V segment lost 6 bases and the J segment 1 base; nucleotides outside the gene matches: 6. CDR1 is MRHNA and CDR2 is SNTAGT in the germline V gene.

This clone appeared a few times. The CDR3 region has the DNA TGTGCCAGCAGCGCAACAGGGGTCGAGCAGTACTTC. Its translation: CASSATGVEQYF. J is TRBJ2-7 and V is TRBV5-4; 7 positions agree with TRBD1. The CDR3 loop spans 12 amino acids. Germline V gene lookup returns CDR1 SGHNT and CDR2 YYREEE (reference sequence). V gave up 4 bases and J gave up 6 bases; unmatched junction bases: 4.

In its sample, this clone was seen once. V and J are TRBV28 and TRBJ1-4, with D tentatively TRBD1 (6 bases). Deletions cut 6 bases from V and 7 bases from J, with 18 bases between. The CDR3 is made up of 15 amino acids. Germline V gene data show CDR1 as MDHEN and CDR2 as SYDVKM. The CDR3: CASRPGETYVEKLFF. DNA for the CDR3: TGTGCCAGCAGGCCAGGGGAAACTTATGTTGAAAAACTGTTTTTT.

V is TRBV30 and J is TRBJ1-5; TRBD1 might be the D (6 bases). V was cut by 0 bases and J by 6 bases, with 15 bases left in between. Germline CDR1 GTSNPN, CDR2 SVGIG (reference sequence). The length of the CDR3 is 15 residues. CDR3 region: CAWSVQGWLGQPQHF. CDR3 sequence (DNA): TGTGCCTGGAGTGTACAGGGTTGGCTGGGTCAGCCCCAGCATTTT.

V gene TRBV9 combines with J gene TRBJ2-3; D not resolved. Germline loops: CDR1 SGDLS, CDR2 YYNGEE. The CDR3 covers 13 residues. V was clipped by 4 bases and J by 6 bases, with 12 bases between them. The CDR3 sequence is CASSPPAEDTQYF. In nucleotides, the CDR3 is TGTGCCAGCAGCCCCCCCGCTGAGGATACGCAGTATTTT.

This clone was found once. The chain carries TRBV11-3 and TRBJ2-5; possibly TRBD1 for D (5 bases). This CDR3 spans 13 amino acids. In germline, CDR1 is SGHNT, CDR2 YENEEA. Trimming cost V 2 bases and J 4 bases, with 8 bases left between them. The CDR3 loop is CASSLSRVETQYF. The CDR3 DNA sequence: TGTGCCAGCAGCTTATCCAGGGTAGAGACCCAGTACTTC.

CDR3 nucleotide sequence: TGCAGCGTTGAACGAGGCACAGGGGTGGCAGAGACCCAGTACTTC. Translating it yields CSVERGTGVAETQYF. The chain combines TRBV29-1 with TRBJ2-5; 7 bases match TRBD1. The junction had 10 bases not matched to a gene; V was cut back by 2 bases and J by 4 bases. The germline CDR1 and CDR2 sequences are SQVTM and ANQGSEA. The CDR3 spans 15 residues. The variable domain in full, completed from reference TRBV29-1 and TRBJ2-5, reads SAVISQKPSRDICQRGTSLTIQCQVDSQVTMMFWYRQQPGQSLTLIATANQGSEATYESGFVIDKFPISRPNLTFSTLTVSNMSPEDSSIYLCSVERGTGVAETQYFGPGTRLLVL.